One and the same sample provided the 27 T cell receptor beta chains below, sequenced in a study of cytomegalovirus exposure and HLA in healthy donors. 13 Jbeta primers and 60 Vbeta primers were used for the PCR. TCRdb's table, derived via immunoSEQ multiplex PCR, lists solely in-frame clones and lacks some. Of 90,000 or so clones listed, roughly 67% were seen once; the top ten hold under 6%. What was sequenced was PBMCs. The receptors were gathered from a boy aged 5-17 years in good health and CMV-seropositive.

This clone has only one observation. This rearrangement joins TRBV6-5 to TRBJ2-5; 10 bases fit TRBD1. CDR1 is MNHEY, CDR2 SVGAGI, per germline. This CDR3 contains 15 residues. V shed 6 bases, J shed 3 bases, and the junction held 7 bases outside the gene matches. CDR3 coding DNA: TGTGCCAGCAGGGGACAGGGGAGGCGAGAAGAGACCCAGTACTTC. It is translated as CASRGQGRREETQYF.

This clone occurred once. Here the CDR3 DNA reads TGCGCCAGCAGGGTCAGGGGCGCGGGCCCCTACAATGAGCAGTTCTTC. It encodes CASRVRGAGPYNEQFF. This rearrangement joins TRBV5-1 to TRBJ2-1; D perhaps matches TRBD1 (6 bases). The CDR3 consists of 16 residues. Trimming cost V 5 bases and J 2 bases, with 17 bases left between them. Germline loops: CDR1 SGHRS, CDR2 YFSETQ.

This clone occurred a few times. The V gene is TRBV21-1, the J gene TRBJ2-7; TRBD1, the table's D call, was not compared with the DNA. TRBV21-1 is a pseudogene locus. The CDR3 sequence is 12 residues long. The CDR3 DNA is TGTGCCAGCAGCAAAGGACAGGGCGAGCAGTACTTC. It is translated as CASSKGQGEQYF.

Notes on this clone: An end of the junction differs from the germline gene, which may be a read error. This sequence joins TRBV29-1 and TRBJ1-2; TRBD1 might be the D (6 bases). The CDR3 loop spans 13 amino acids. CDR1 is SQVTM, CDR2 ANQGSEA, per germline. CDR3 sequence (DNA): TGCAGCGTTGGCGGTCAGGGGAACTATGGCTACCCCTTC. Translation gives CSVGGQGNYGYPF.

The CDR3 here is CASSLESAQYF. CDR3 coding DNA: TGTGCCAGCAGCTTAGAATCCGCGCAGTATTTT. This chain joins TRBV7-2 and TRBJ2-3, with D unclear. Germline-derived CDR1 and CDR2 are SGHTA and FQGNSA. The CDR3 totals 11 residues. V dropped 1 base and J dropped 10 bases, with 6 bases sitting between them.

The V call is TRBV2, the J call TRBJ2-5; TRBD1 matches 8 bases. Trimming removed 4 bases from V and 2 bases from J; junction bases left unmatched: 12. Germline V lookup: CDR1 SNHLY, CDR2 FYNNEI. This CDR3 is built from 17 residues. Here the CDR3 reads CASSGVLVGQAQETQYF. CDR3 nucleotides: TGTGCCAGCAGTGGAGTCCTAGTGGGACAGGCACAAGAGACCCAGTACTTC.

The CDR3, as DNA: TGCGCCAGCAGCCGCGGCGGTGATAATTCACCCCTCCACTTT. Protein sequence: CASSRGGDNSPLHF. The chain uses TRBV5-1 and TRBJ1-6; D gene unclear. Germline CDR1 and CDR2: SGHRS and YFSETQ. The CDR3 spans 14 residues. V was clipped by 4 bases and J by 5 bases, with 10 bases between them.

This clone has a single count. The gene calls are TRBV7-2 and TRBJ1-2; D is unresolved. This CDR3 region has 15 residues. Trimming removed 1 base from V and 2 bases from J, with 11 bases in between. Germline V gene sequence: CDR1 SGHTA, CDR2 FQGNSA. The CDR3 DNA follows: TGTGCCAGCAGCTTAGTTGTAGGGAGAAACTATGGCTACACCTTC. Amino acids: CASSLVVGRNYGYTF. The variable domain in full, completed from reference TRBV7-2 and TRBJ1-2, reads GAGVSQSPSNKVTEKGKDVELRCDPISGHTALYWYRQSLGQGLEFLIYFQGNSAPDKSGLPSDRFSAERTGGSVSTLTIQRTQQEDSAVYLCASSLVVGRNYGYTFGSGTRLTVV.

V usage is TRBV5-6 and J usage is TRBJ1-1, with a weak D call TRBD1 (6 bases). The CDR3 loop spans 16 amino acids. Germline V gives CDR1 SGHDT, CDR2 YYEEEE. The germline V and J ends were trimmed by 0 bases and 4 bases, with 16 bases remaining between them. As DNA, the CDR3 is TGTGCCAGCAGCTTGGTGGGGCAGGGGTTGGCCACTGAAGCTTTCTTT. This translates into CASSLVGQGLATEAFF.

This clone was counted a few times. The chain combines TRBV29-1 with TRBJ2-1, with a possible D match to TRBD2 (5 bases). CDR3 size: 15 residues. The V gene's germline CDR1 is SQVTM and CDR2 ANQGSEA. Trimming took 6 bases from V and 2 from J, leaving 17 bases between them. The CDR3 here is CSVVGAEHPYNEQFF. The CDR3 DNA reads as TGCAGCGTCGTGGGAGCCGAACACCCCTACAATGAGCAGTTCTTC.

V usage is TRBV10-3 and J usage is TRBJ1-4; no firm D call. This CDR3 region has 15 residues. Trimming took off 3 bases at V and 4 bases at J, with 12 bases between the two ends. Germline CDR1 reads ENHRY; CDR2 reads SYGVKD. CDR3 region: CAISENSGGNEKLFF. CDR3 nucleotides: TGTGCCATCAGTGAAAACTCTGGCGGTAATGAAAAACTGTTTTTT.

The chain employs TRBV27 and TRBJ1-1, with unresolved D. V shed 8 bases and J shed 1 base, with 11 bases lying between them. Per germline, CDR1 MNHEY and CDR2 SMNVEV (reference sequence). The length of the CDR3 is 13 residues. CDR3 in amino acids: CASRATSNTEAFF. In DNA form, the CDR3 reads TGTGCCAGCCGCGCTACGTCGAACACTGAAGCTTTCTTT.

The chain has TRBV29-1 and TRBJ1-2; D not resolved. Trimming took off 3 bases at V and 6 bases at J, with 11 bases between the two ends. CDR1 is SQVTM, CDR2 ANQGSEA, per germline. This CDR3 is built from 12 residues. CDR3 amino acids: CSVDRTLDGYTF. Here the CDR3 DNA reads TGCAGCGTTGATCGCACGTTAGATGGCTACACCTTC.

The chain recombines TRBV19 with TRBJ2-1; D gene ambiguous. This CDR3 contains 15 residues. The germline V and J ends were trimmed by 3 bases and 6 bases, with 15 bases remaining between them. The germline V gene encodes CDR1 LNHDA and CDR2 SQIVND (reference sequence). The CDR3 loop reads CASSITQVSPNEQFF. The CDR3 DNA sequence: TGTGCCAGTAGTATTACCCAGGTCAGCCCCAATGAGCAGTTCTTC.

This rearrangement joins TRBV5-4 to TRBJ2-3, with D tentatively TRBD2 (6 bases). The V and J ends lost 1 base and 3 bases respectively, with 9 bases between them. The CDR3 is made up of 14 amino acids. Germline lookup yields CDR1 SGHNT and CDR2 YYREEE (reference sequence). CDR3 DNA sequence: TGTGCCAGCAGCTTGCGGGGGAATACAGATACGCAGTATTTT. It is translated as CASSLRGNTDTQYF.

This clone was picked up a small number of times. The chain recombines TRBV4-1 with TRBJ2-1; D unresolved. The V gene lost 4 bases and the J gene lost 4 bases, with 11 bases spanning the gap. CDR1 MGHRA and CDR2 YSYEKL come from the germline V gene. CDR3 length: 14 residues. The CDR3 loop reads CASSPIAGYNEQFF. The CDR3 DNA follows: TGCGCCAGCAGCCCTATAGCTGGGTACAATGAGCAGTTCTTC.

A single count supports this clone. This CDR3 reads CASSQVRGLANEQFF. In DNA, the CDR3 is TGTGCCAGCAGCCAAGTCCGAGGACTAGCCAATGAGCAGTTCTTC. V usage is TRBV4-2 and J usage is TRBJ2-1; 8 bases are a match to TRBD2. Per the germline V gene, CDR1 is LGHNA and CDR2 is YNFKEQ. After removal of 1 base from V and 6 bases from J, the junction contained 5 bases not matched to a gene. The CDR3 runs 15 residues.

This rearrangement joins TRBV11-2 to TRBJ2-3; 7 positions match TRBD1. This CDR3 is 16 amino acids long. Germline CDR1 SGHAT, CDR2 FQNNGV. V trimming: 4 bases; J trimming: 3 bases; junction bases outside the gene matches: 10. The CDR3 coding sequence is TGTGCCAGCAGCTCCACGACAGGGAAGGGTACAGATACGCAGTATTTT. Amino acid sequence: CASSSTTGKGTDTQYF.

This clone was recorded once. The chain links TRBV25-1 to TRBJ1-1, with 7 bases matching TRBD1. The CDR3 is made up of 14 amino acids. Trimming removed 5 bases from V and 4 bases from J; junction bases left unmatched: 7. The germline CDR1 and CDR2 sequences are MGHDK and SYGVNS. In DNA form, the CDR3 reads TGTGCCAGCAGTCCCTTGGCAGGGGGCACTGAAGCTTTCTTT. It is translated as CASSPLAGGTEAFF.

The chain is built from TRBV19 and TRBJ1-2, with no clear D. The CDR3 is made up of 18 amino acids. The V end was cut by 1 base, the J end by 5 bases, with 23 bases between. Germline V gene data show CDR1 as LNHDA and CDR2 as SQIVND (reference sequence). The CDR3 DNA follows: TGTGCCAGTAGTATAGTGGGCAGATCCTCCAAGTTGCATTATGGCTACACCTTC. It yields the protein CASSIVGRSSKLHYGYTF.

The chain is built from TRBV4-1 and TRBJ2-7; 7 bases fit TRBD1. This CDR3 is 15 amino acids long. Germline V gene sequence: CDR1 MGHRA, CDR2 YSYEKL. Trimming took 4 bases from V and 4 from J; bases not matched to a gene: 10. The chain's CDR3 is CASSPGVGGPYEQYF. The CDR3 DNA reads as TGCGCCAGCAGCCCAGGTGTAGGGGGCCCTTACGAGCAGTACTTC.

The J gene is TRBJ1-2, the V gene TRBV25-1, with TRBD1 matching 10 bases. The CDR3 contains 14 residues. Germline V CDR1 and CDR2: MGHDK, SYGVNS. J gave up 4 bases and V 5 bases, and 4 bases lay outside the gene matches. CDR3 nucleotide sequence: TGTGCCAGCAGTCTGACAGGGGGCACCTATGGCTACACCTTC. Amino acid sequence: CASSLTGGTYGYTF.

This clone was found a few times. The chain has TRBV5-1 and TRBJ1-1; possibly TRBD1 for D (5 bases). With 5 bases removed from V and 6 bases from J, the gap between germline ends came to 23 bases. From germline, CDR1 is SGHRS and CDR2 YFSETQ. The CDR3 length is 16 residues. This CDR3 is CASSLTGLGGGPEAFF. The CDR3 nucleotides read TGCGCCAGCAGTCTTACAGGCCTGGGGGGAGGGCCTGAAGCTTTCTTT. The complete variable domain, with remaining parts taken from reference TRBV5-1 and TRBJ1-1, reads KAGVTQTPRYLIKTRGQQVTLSCSPISGHRSVSWYQQTPGQGLQFLFEYFSETQRNKGNFPGRFSGRQFSNSRSEMNVSTLELGDSALYLCASSLTGLGGGPEAFFGQGTRLTVV.

The chain combines TRBV27 with TRBJ1-2; 9 bases are a match to TRBD1. The CDR3 length is 15 residues. V shed 5 bases and J 4 bases; nucleotides not matched to a gene: 8. The germline V gene has CDR1 MNHEY and CDR2 SMNVEV (reference sequence). CDR3 coding DNA: TGTGCCAGCAGTCCCCGGACAGGGGCTTTCTATGGCTACACCTTC. It specifies CASSPRTGAFYGYTF.

V gene TRBV15 combines with J gene TRBJ2-7; D is unresolved. Trimming stripped 0 bases from V and 2 bases from J, with 11 bases between. CDR3 length equals 15 residues. The V gene's germline CDR1 is LNHNV and CDR2 YYDKDF (reference sequence). The CDR3 nucleotides read TGTGCCACCAGCAGAGAGGTCGGCGGAACCTACGAGCAGTACTTC. It codes for CATSREVGGTYEQYF.

The J gene is TRBJ1-2, the V gene TRBV30; D gene unclear. The V gene's germline CDR1 is GTSNPN and CDR2 SVGIG (reference sequence). V dropped 4 bases and J dropped 2 bases, with 17 bases sitting between them. This CDR3 contains 15 residues. The CDR3 DNA reads as TGTGCCTGGACTAGAACACCGGGAGCCAACTATGGCTACACCTTC. It is translated as CAWTRTPGANYGYTF.

The CDR3 nucleotides are TGTGCCAGCAGCTCCCCCGGACAGGTTGTGTTGCCCTATGGCTACACCTTC. Protein product: CASSSPGQVVLPYGYTF. The chain combines TRBV7-2 with TRBJ1-2, with 7 bases identical to TRBD1. In germline, CDR1 is SGHTA, CDR2 FQGNSA. Germline trimming cut 4 bases from V and 4 bases from J; bases unmatched to any gene: 15. This CDR3 is 17 amino acids long.